The source of this T cell receptor beta chain is a study of control samples from healthy donors and cancer patients. Sequencing used immunoSEQ multiplex PCR; TCRdb keeps in-frame clones, though not all of them. The sample contains 130,000 to 150,000 clones, roughly 92% of which appear only once. From germline, CDR1 is SEHNR and CDR2 FQNEAQ (reference sequence). V was shortened by 5 bases and J by 9 bases, with 17 bases between the two germline ends. This CDR3 has 15 amino acids. This clone was recorded once. Sequencing was done on a sample of blood. The genes are TRBV7-9 and TRBJ1-6, with D perhaps TRBD1 (6 bases). The TCR originated in a man aged 25 to 40 in good health. The CDR3 region is CASSVDSRVASPLHF. The DNA of the CDR3 is TGTGCCAGCAGCGTGGACAGCCGCGTCGCTTCACCCCTCCACTTT. The entire variable domain, with the rest obtained from reference TRBV7-9 and TRBJ1-6, is as follows: DTGVSQNPRHKITKRGQNVTFRCDPISEHNRLYWYRQTLGQGPEFLTYFQNEAQLEKSRLLSDRFSAERPKGSFSTLEIQRTEQGDSAMYLCASSVDSRVASPLHFGNGTRLTVT.